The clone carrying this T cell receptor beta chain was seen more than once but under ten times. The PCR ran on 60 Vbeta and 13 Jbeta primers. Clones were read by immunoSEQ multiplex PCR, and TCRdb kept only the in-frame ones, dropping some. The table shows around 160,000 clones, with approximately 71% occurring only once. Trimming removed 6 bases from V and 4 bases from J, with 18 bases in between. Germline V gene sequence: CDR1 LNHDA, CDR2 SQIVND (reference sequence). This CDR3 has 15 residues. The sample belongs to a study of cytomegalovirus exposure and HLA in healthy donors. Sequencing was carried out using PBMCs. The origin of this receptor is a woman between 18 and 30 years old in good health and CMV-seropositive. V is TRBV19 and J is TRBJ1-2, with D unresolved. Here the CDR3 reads CASRDPRGAGYGYTF. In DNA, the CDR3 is TGTGCCAGTAGAGACCCGCGGGGAGCTGGCTATGGCTACACCTTC.